Listed here is a single T cell receptor beta chain. This sample is drawn from a study of CD8 T cells in Susac syndrome. The multiple sclerosis control group consisted of treatment-naive patients whose relapsing-remitting disease, which was either stable or active, fulfilled revised McDonald criteria. Negative isolation was used for CD8+ and CD4+ T cells, and FACS enrichment was applied to TEMRA cells. In germline, CDR1 is ENHRY, CDR2 SYGVKD. The CDR3 has 13 amino acids. V gave up 2 bases and J gave up 6 bases, with 8 bases separating them. Random hexamers were used to reverse transcribe roughly 0.5 to 1 ug of RNA. TCR beta CDR3 was amplified by immunoSEQ multiplex PCR. This amplification extended across 54 Vbeta and 13 Jbeta segments. TCRdb reanalysed the immunoSEQ multiplex PCR reads using MiXCR and keeps one entry per CDR3 protein. The sample has roughly 200,000 distinct CDR3 sequences, over 90% seen once.

The clonotype was recovered from a human donor with multiple sclerosis. This chain links TRBV10-3 with TRBJ1-5; D is ambiguous. Input material: CD4+ T cells from PBMCs. CDR3 sequence (DNA): TGTGCCATCAGTGAGGCCGAGACTCAGCCCCAGCATTTT. Translated: CAISEAETQPQHF.